The T cell receptor (beta chain) described here comes from a study of cytomegalovirus exposure and HLA in healthy donors (dated by TCRdb to about 2017). For the wider study: In an earlier analysis of approximately 500 of the donors, about 260 Gb of sequence data and 90 million to 120 million unique TCR beta sequences from about 179 million T cells were reported. Approximately 300 gigabases of sequencing data and tens of millions of unique TCR sequences made up an early release that covered approximately 700 HLA-typed donors. Of the roughly 400 genotyped donors, approximately 83% fell in the genetic ancestry cluster associated with self-reported Caucasian donors. The study was designed to test whether signatures of past pathogen exposure could be identified by cataloging public T cell receptors. The study profiled the T cell repertoires of about 720 subjects by immunosequencing and related them to cytomegalovirus serostatus. A separate validation cohort of 90 to 150 different subjects was used in addition to the approximately 610-subject first cohort. High-throughput TCR immunosequencing, statistical association of individual TCRs with disease status, and machine learning were combined to predict cytomegalovirus infection status. A later analysis re-examined previously published TCR beta repertoires from roughly 720 donors and added high-resolution HLA genotyping to investigate patterns of TCR occurrence. The later analysis used no new phenotypic data to find candidate immune exposures, relying instead on TCR beta sequences and their occurrence across donors. To decide whether each TCR beta V gene segment behaved as functional or pseudogenic, an earlier analysis of approximately 600 of the donors relied on high-throughput TCR beta sequencing. Donor age, sex, ethnicity and CMV serostatus were compiled together with the repertoire data. A later genetic analysis took genome-wide SNP genotypes for about three fifths of the 666 donors and used that subset as a discovery cohort. Every repertoire in the discovery cohort had been generated on one and the same sequencing platform. Both class I and class II loci were covered by HLA typing, at four-digit resolution. Typing coverage differed by locus: A, B, C, DRB1 and DQB1 were typed in roughly 620-640 donors, DQA1 in 500 to 550, DPA1 in 600 to 610, and DPB1 in 472. A few DR-DQ haplotypes were handled as single units for association and clustering because linkage in the cohort was strong. Across around 400 genotyped donors of the cohort, an average of roughly 230,000 unique TCR beta nucleotide sequences per donor were sequenced, and roughly 17% of those sequences were non-productive.

With respect to this clone: There is no known antigen for this receptor. Base quality data are lacking; no much larger clone is found one base away.

The cohort consisted of 650 to 700 healthy bone marrow donors. At the time of sampling, every cohort member was nominally healthy, though immune exposures that went unrecorded were likely present. The donor tested CMV seronegative and was one of the 352 seronegative cohort members. A peripheral blood sample was collected from each donor, and TCR beta sequencing was performed on peripheral blood mononuclear cells. The Qiagen DNeasy Blood Extraction Kit was used to extract genomic DNA from the blood cell samples. The CDR3 contains 16 residues, cysteine and phenylalanine counted. Only the CDR3 region is kept as DNA, spanning 48 bases read in frame from base 1. CDR1 and CDR2, per the germline V gene, are SGHRS and YFSETQ. V is cut by 3 bases and J by 1 base, and the space between the germline ends is 14 bases. The method was the immunoSEQ multiplex PCR assay. For the multiplex PCR, a mixture combining 60 forward primers for TCR Vbeta segments and 13 reverse primers for TCR Jbeta segments was used. A multiplex PCR assay on genomic DNA amplified the CDR3 region of rearranged TCR beta genes. On the Illumina HiSeq System, the amplified TCR beta libraries were sequenced as 87-base-pair reads. On the authors' methods: Across the 600 to 700 repertoires, a later analysis counted 78 million or so unique TCR beta chains, some 11 million of which were shared by at least two donors. A nearest-neighbor algorithm error-corrected the raw reads and collapsed the reads into unique sequences, merging closely related sequences to remove PCR and sequencing errors. Alignment of CDR3 sequences to IMGT reference sequences was used to assign V, D and J gene segments. For a sequence to be retained, a match of at least six nucleotides was required to both a V gene segment and a J gene segment. A rearrangement counted as productive if the CDR3 had no stop codons and remained in frame with V and J, and every other rearrangement counted as non-productive. CDR3 was defined according to IMGT convention as the region running from the second conserved V-encoded cysteine to the conserved J-encoded phenylalanine. Sequences without an unambiguous match to a single V gene segment were excluded from the earlier analysis of several hundred of the donors. An earlier analysis of fewer than 750 of the donors called V segments functional above 56.7% productive rearrangements and segregating when the between-donor standard deviation exceeded 5%. A statistical classification framework was built to diagnose cytomegalovirus status from the catalog of TCR beta chain sequences. A later analysis assigned V and J genes by comparing TCR nucleotide sequences with IMGT/GENE-DB human TR gene sequences. A later analysis assigned CDR3 sequences and most-parsimonious VDJ recombination scenarios with the TCRdist pipeline. In a later analysis, each TCR beta chain was defined by its CDR3 amino acid sequence together with its V-gene family, and reads lacking a unique V-gene family were excluded. As a way to deal with suspected cross-contamination and a sequencing artifact, a later analysis dropped more than 500 nucleotide sequences that were highly shared and had low generation probability. For each public chain, a later analysis derived a clonal expansion index from normalized ranks of inferred template counts within each repertoire. A later analysis computed generation probabilities with a VDJ recombination model fitted to out-of-frame rearrangements, and checked the results against IGoR. In a later analysis, TCR-TCR, TCR-HLA and TCR-CMV co-occurrence was scored with hypergeometric tests, and a repertoire-size bias correction was applied to TCR pairs. In a later analysis, false discovery rates were estimated by permuting HLA or CMV assignments 20 times. In a later analysis, co-occurring TCRs were grouped with DBSCAN, and TCRdist sequence similarity was added when clustering was performed within HLA-allele-positive subsets. Co-occurrence clustering excluded repertoires with fewer than 30,000 or more than 120,000 public chains, plus five with anomalous nucleotide sharing. Not all clones reach the TCRdb copy of this immuneACCESS table, which keeps in-frame sequences only. Checked studies attribute under half of the gap to unresolved V genes and leave the rest unexplained. V, J and clone size were drawn from that table, and D and trimming were deduced from the DNA. Present in this sample are 100,000 to 150,000 clones, around 72% of which were seen just once. Approximately 3.8% of the sample is taken by the ten largest.

What the study reported, not specific to this receptor: An earlier analysis of around 500 of the donors showed that most TCR beta V segments appeared in productive rearrangements either about 90% or about 30% of the time, which broadly matched IMGT annotations. Correlated functional status among segregating V segments might be attributable to linkage disequilibrium, but an unknown experimental factor could not be ruled out. HLA typing was unavailable for some donors at each locus, so association tests used only the typed subset. A total of roughly 160 TCR beta chains were listed by the study as associated with cytomegalovirus. The authors suggested that the approach could potentially be generalized to other disease states and immunological phenotypes. The sequencing pipeline was judged likely to have produced a cluster of highly shared sequence variants as a technical artifact. In a later analysis, the rate of TCR association differed among HLA loci, with DRB1 alleles having the most associated TCRs and HLA-C alleles having the fewest. In this cohort, only TCR beta chains were sequenced, and detectable features were limited by the absence of alpha or paired-chain data. Compared with the approximately 600-donor mean, donors in an Asian-associated ancestry cluster had fewer N-insertions in productive TCRs, according to a later genetic analysis. V-gene and J-gene trimming of TCR beta chains was associated with a missense DCLRE1C variant in a later genetic analysis, and the association was replicated in an independent cohort. The 87-base-pair reads could not distinguish some IMGT-functional V segments, including TRBV6-2 and TRBV6-3, so those segments were excluded. At a false discovery rate of 0.05, a later analysis linked roughly 17,000 TCR beta sequences to specific HLA alleles. The classifier was reported to diagnose cytomegalovirus status with high specificity and sensitivity in both the original cohort and the validation cohort. A further reported finding was that TCR beta sequences accurately predicted the HLA-A and HLA-B alleles for most subjects in the first cohort. The earlier analysis of approximately 560 of the donors excluded some 15 rarely observed V segments, including chromosome 9 orphons, because counts were too low. The only immune exposure information available for the cohort was CMV serostatus. A later analysis found that HLA-associated TCR beta chains were more clonally expanded and had lower generation probabilities than equally common non-associated chains. Assigning TCR associations to individual alleles was difficult when HLA alleles, especially DR and DQ, strongly co-occurred. While some public TCRs were present in many individuals, most TCR sequences turned up only very rarely across donors. In vitro tests confirmed that a few of the cytomegalovirus-associated TCR beta chains recognize cytomegalovirus antigens. A later analysis found that most CMV-associated TCR beta chains appeared HLA-restricted, with HLA associations seemingly driven largely by CMV exposure. Presence/absence analyses assumed roughly uniform sequencing depth across donors, an assumption that may not hold. A later analysis reported that several top co-occurrence clusters appeared linked to parvovirus B19, influenza, CMV and Epstein-Barr virus.

The sequence links TRBV5-1 to TRBJ2-1; matching of 7 bases hints at TRBD2 as the D gene. This sequence was found in a man aged 25 to 40 in good health and CMV-seronegative. Sequenced sample: PBMCs. The DNA is TGCGCCAGCAGCTCCGACGAGGGGGGGTCCTACAATGAGCAGTTCTTC. Its protein reads: CASSSDEGGSYNEQFF. Reference TRBV5-1 and TRBJ2-1 genes cover what lies past the CDR3, so the full variable domain is KAGVTQTPRYLIKTRGQQVTLSCSPISGHRSVSWYQQTPGQGLQFLFEYFSETQRNKGNFPGRFSGRQFSNSRSEMNVSTLELGDSALYLCASSSDEGGSYNEQFFGPGTRLTVL.